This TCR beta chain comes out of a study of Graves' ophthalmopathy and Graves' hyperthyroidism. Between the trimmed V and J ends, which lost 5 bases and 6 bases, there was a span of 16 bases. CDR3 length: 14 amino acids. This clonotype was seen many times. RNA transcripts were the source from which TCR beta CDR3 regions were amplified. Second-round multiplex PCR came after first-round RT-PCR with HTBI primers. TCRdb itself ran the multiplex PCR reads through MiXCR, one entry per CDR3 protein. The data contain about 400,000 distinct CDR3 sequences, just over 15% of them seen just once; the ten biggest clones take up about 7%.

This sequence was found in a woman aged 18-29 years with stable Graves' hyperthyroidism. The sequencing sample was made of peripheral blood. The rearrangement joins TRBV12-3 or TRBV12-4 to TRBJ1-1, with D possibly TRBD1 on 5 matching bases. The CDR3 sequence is CASSRTGGVAEAFF. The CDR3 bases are TGTGCCAGCAGTAGGACGGGGGGAGTCGCTGAAGCTTTCTTT.